The entry below describes one T cell receptor beta chain. The clone's antigen remains unknown. Base qualities are not at hand, and no much larger clone is one base apart. Adjacent samples were composed of nontumor breast tissue surrounding the tumor. Sequencing was carried out with an Illumina HiSeq 2000. Multiplex PCR amplification was used to generate the TCR beta chain libraries. The amplified TCR beta chain products were analyzed by high-throughput sequencing. TCRdb handled the public reads itself, with Q25 trimming in fastp and clone calling in MiXCR, and kept productive beta chains. Rows matching on CDR3 protein sequence are summarized as one entry with the most common DNA and genes. The sample includes approximately 15,000 distinct CDR3 sequences, with approximately 57% observed a single time. 15% to 20% of the sample comes from the top ten. The junction shows trimming of 1 base on V and 4 bases on J, plus 20 bases between the germline ends. CDR1 and CDR2 (LNHNV, YYDKDF) derive from the germline V gene (reference sequence). The CDR3 spans 17 residues, from the cysteine through the phenylalanine. The sequence is cut down to CDR3 DNA, 51 bases in frame from base 1.

The entry originates in a study of breast tumors, draining lymph nodes, adjacent tissues listed by TCRdb under 2016. As for the study more broadly: Breast cancer patients provided tumor, adjacent nontumor tissue and axillary lymph nodes, and the study compared the TCR beta repertoires across these three sources. The study aimed to assess the relationships and possible T-cell exchange between tumor, surrounding tissue and draining lymph node repertoires in human breast cancer.

General study outcomes and caveats: Tumor and nontumor tissue repertoires were found to be significantly more similar in luminal-like than in basal-like breast cancer. Rather than being directly demonstrated, the conclusion that tumor T cells originate in lymph nodes was presented as consistent with a hypothesis. Tumors showed preferential V and J gene usage, and their T-cell repertoire diversity fell below that of lymph nodes yet above that of nontumor tissue. A scenario in which most tumor T cells derive from the lymph node and then expand within tumor tissue was judged to be consistent with the data.

The sequence derives from a female donor with breast cancer. Some clones in this sample may be carry-over from other donors' samples. The chain uses TRBV15 and TRBJ2-7, and the D gene may be TRBD1, 6 bases matching. The sample comprised tumor-adjacent breast tissue. The nucleotides read TGTGCCACCAGCAGAGGGACAGTACTCCAGGGTACTTACGAGCAGTACTTC. Its amino acids are CATSRGTVLQGTYEQYF. Outside the CDR3, residues come from the reference TRBV15 and TRBJ2-7 proteins, so the full variable domain is: DAMVIQNPRYQVTQFGKPVTLSCSQTLNHNVMYWYQQKSSQAPKLLFHYYDKDFNNEADTPDNFQSRRPNTSFCFLDIRSPGLGDTAMYLCATSRGTVLQGTYEQYFGPGTRLTVT.